These T cell receptor beta chains were read from a single sample in a study of T cells in Graves' hyperthyroidism and ophthalmopathy. MiXCR, applied by TCRdb to the multiplex PCR reads, yields one record per CDR3 protein. Of about 700,000 distinct CDR3 sequences in the sample, 11% to 15% were seen once. The sample was blood. Receptors originate from a woman aged 18-30 years with Graves' hyperthyroidism. The CDR3 runs from the conserved cysteine through the conserved F or W. The D gene is left open where the match is weak. The size field is filled for only some rows; it gives once, few, many or a size class.

j_call	clone_size	v_call	d_call	cdr3_aa	cdr3_nt
TRBJ2-6	NA	TRBV27	TRBD1	CASSSSDRAGANVLTF	TGTGCCAGCAGCTCCTCTGACAGGGCTGGGGCCAACGTCCTGACTTTC
TRBJ1-2	many	TRBV11-2	NA	CASSSLASGNYGYTF	TGTGCCAGCAGCTCCCTGGCAAGCGGTAACTATGGCTACACCTTC
TRBJ2-1	many	TRBV3-1	NA	CASSQAPGNEQFF	TGTGCCAGCAGCCAAGCCCCAGGGAATGAGCAGTTCTTC
TRBJ2-7	many	TRBV28	TRBD1	CASSFSGTGRHEQYF	TGTGCCAGCAGTTTTTCCGGGACAGGGAGACACGAGCAGTACTTC
TRBJ1-1	few	TRBV15	NA	CATSGELGSEAFF	TGTGCCACCAGCGGCGAACTTGGGTCTGAAGCTTTCTTT
TRBJ1-4	few	TRBV7-2	NA	CASSLGRGREKLFF	TGTGCCAGCAGCTTAGGCAGGGGACGGGAAAAACTGTTTTTT
TRBJ2-3	many	TRBV7-2	TRBD2	CASRSTGTSGRGGTQYF	TGTGCCAGCAGAAGTACCGGGACTAGCGGGAGAGGGGGGACGCAGTATTTT
TRBJ2-7	few	TRBV14	TRBD1	CASSLRRDSRYEQYF	TGTGCCAGCAGCCTCCGCCGGGACAGCCGCTACGAGCAGTACTTC
TRBJ1-5	NA	TRBV7-8	NA	CASSLSLLRGLQPQHF	TGTGCCAGCAGCTTATCTTTACTACGGGGGTTGCAGCCCCAGCATTTT
TRBJ1-1	many	TRBV28	NA	CASRDRGKPTEAFF	TGTGCCAGCAGGGACCGGGGGAAACCGACTGAAGCTTTCTTT
TRBJ2-1	many	TRBV20-1	NA	CSARDLSYGDNEQFF	TGCAGTGCTAGAGATCTCTCGTATGGCGACAATGAGCAGTTCTTC
TRBJ2-5	many	TRBV2	TRBD2	CASTKAGGIRTQYF	TGTGCCAGCACTAAAGCGGGAGGCATCCGAACCCAGTACTTC
TRBJ1-1	NA	TRBV4-3	NA	CASSQRTSDTEAFF	TGCGCCAGCAGCCAAAGGACCTCGGACACTGAAGCTTTCTTT
TRBJ1-2	many	TRBV7-9	NA	CASSSQGRTYGYTF	TGTGCCAGCAGCTCCCAAGGAAGGACCTATGGCTACACCTTC
TRBJ1-1	NA	TRBV6-1	NA	CASTGQSNTEAFF	TGTGCCAGCACCGGACAGTCGAACACTGAAGCTTTCTTT
TRBJ2-5	many	TRBV18	TRBD2	CASSPKGTSAETQYF	TGTGCCAGCTCACCGAAGGGGACTAGCGCCGAGACCCAGTACTTC
TRBJ1-6	once	TRBV6-1	NA	CASSRDGSSYNSPLHF	TGTGCCAGCAGTAGGGACGGAAGCTCCTATAATTCACCCCTCCACTTT
TRBJ1-1	few	TRBV14	NA	CASSRLVYTEAFF	TGTGCCAGCAGCCGGCTTGTATACACTGAAGCTTTCTTT
TRBJ2-7	many	TRBV20-1	NA	CSARGPGIIIDEQYF	TGCAGTGCTAGAGGACCGGGAATTATAATCGACGAGCAGTACTTC
TRBJ2-7	many	TRBV20-1	NA	CSARAPSSYEQYF	TGCAGTGCTAGAGCTCCCAGCTCCTACGAGCAGTACTTC
TRBJ2-7	NA	TRBV12-3/TRBV12-4	TRBD2	CASSPGLAGDPTYEQYF	TGTGCCAGCAGTCCCGGACTAGCGGGAGACCCCACCTACGAGCAGTACTTC
TRBJ2-3	NA	TRBV27	TRBD2	CASSGAGEGLDTQYF	TGTGCCAGCAGCGGGGCGGGAGAAGGGCTAGATACGCAGTATTTT
TRBJ1-6	many	TRBV5-1	NA	CASSLDPGPRSPLHF	TGCGCCAGCAGCTTGGACCCAGGTCCAAGATCACCCCTCCACTTT